This TCR beta chain was sequenced in a study of shared clonotypes between healthy human individuals. The study's findings and limits: Naive subsets generally exceeded memory subsets in estimated richness. The authors sampled blood alone, and tissue repertoires likely differ.

Regarding this clone: Antigen specificity is unknown.

On sorted subsets, replicate PCRs used 200 to 250 ng DNA, or tens of thousands of T cell genomes. In the authors' workflow: For the immunoSEQ data, sequences were junction-only without quality scores, so filtering differed. TCRdb's copy holds only in-frame clones and misses some; the assay was immunoSEQ multiplex PCR. V, J and clone size were drawn from that table, and D and trimming were deduced from the DNA. The table includes around 350,000 clones, more than 60% detected once. Trimming shortened V by 4 bases and J by 0 bases, and 11 bases separated the two germline ends. There are 14 residues in the CDR3. Germline assignment: CDR1 SGHNT and CDR2 YYREEE (reference sequence).

V is TRBV5-4 and J is TRBJ2-7; maybe TRBD1 (5 bases). The sequence derives from a man aged 25-45 years in good health. Sequences were obtained from memory CD4+ T cells sorted from blood. Subset indicated: CD45RA-negative fraction. The CDR3 DNA sequence: TGTGCCAGCAGCCGAGACAGAAGCTCCTACGAGCAGTACTTC. Translation: CASSRDRSSYEQYF.